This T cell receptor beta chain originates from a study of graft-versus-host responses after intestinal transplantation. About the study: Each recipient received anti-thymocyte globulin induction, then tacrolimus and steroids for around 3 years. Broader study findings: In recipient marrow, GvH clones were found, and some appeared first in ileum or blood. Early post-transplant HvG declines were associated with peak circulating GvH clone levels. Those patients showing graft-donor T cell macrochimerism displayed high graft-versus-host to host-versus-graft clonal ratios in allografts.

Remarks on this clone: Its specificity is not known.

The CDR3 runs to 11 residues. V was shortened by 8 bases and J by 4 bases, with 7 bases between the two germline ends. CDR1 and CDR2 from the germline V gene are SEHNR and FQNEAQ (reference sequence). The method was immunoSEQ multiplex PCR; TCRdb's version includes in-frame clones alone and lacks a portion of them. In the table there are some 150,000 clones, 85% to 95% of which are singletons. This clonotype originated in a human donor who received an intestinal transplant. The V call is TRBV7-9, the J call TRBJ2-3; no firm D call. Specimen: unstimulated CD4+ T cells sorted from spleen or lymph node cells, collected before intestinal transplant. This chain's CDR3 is CASDEADTQYF. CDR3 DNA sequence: TGTGCCAGCGACGAAGCAGATACGCAGTATTTT.